This T cell receptor (beta chain) was sequenced in a study of CD8 T cells in Susac syndrome (dated by TCRdb to between 2019 and 2020). Regarding the study in general: Repertoire sequencing was used to test whether CD8+ T cell activation and differentiation in Susac syndrome was antigen driven. Clonality of the CD8+ T cell repertoire was compared between roughly eleven healthy donors, some 14 Susac syndrome patients and under 16 multiple sclerosis patients.

Peripheral blood CD8+ and CD4+ T cells from healthy donors, Susac syndrome patients and multiple sclerosis patients were profiled by high-throughput TCR beta sequencing. The multiple sclerosis controls were treatment-naive patients who had stable or active relapsing-remitting disease and met the revised McDonald criteria. Bulk CD8+ and CD4+ T cells were purified by magnetic negative isolation, whereas CD8+ TEMRA cells were enriched by FACS. Blood was drawn into EDTA tubes, processed within 24 hours, and PBMCs were isolated by density gradient centrifugation. PBMCs intended for TCR sequencing were cryopreserved in liquid nitrogen and were subsequently thawed in a 37 degrees C water bath. Purity of sorted or isolated CD4+, CD8+ and CD8+ TEMRA cells was at least 90%. RNA was extracted with the RNeasy kit and about 0.5 to 1 ug was reverse transcribed using random hexamers. The immunoSEQ multiplex PCR assay, covering 54 Vbeta and 13 Jbeta segments, was used to amplify TCR beta CDR3 regions. PCR amplification bias was corrected using a synthetic template baseline for primer optimization and computational correction. In the source study's methods: Reads were annotated to V, D and J genes according to IMGT and were analyzed with immunoSEQ Analyzer, with only productive sequences retained. To calculate clonality, Shannon entropy was normalized by log2 of the number of productive unique sequences and then subtracted from one. Public and private clones were assessed among the 100 most prevalent clones of each patient and control. Clones were defined as Susac-specific when absent from the healthy and MS cohorts, from approximately 1,100 published viral clones and from other ImmuneACCESS disease sequences. TCRdb took the public reads, trimmed them with fastp at Q25, ran MiXCR for clone calling and kept in-frame beta chains. Each CDR3 protein gets just one entry, which takes the most common genes and DNA from the rows behind it. These V and J calls originate from TCRdb's pipeline instead of the authors' own analysis. In all, the sample holds under 550,000 distinct CDR3 sequences, and around 83% of those were seen once. The ten largest clones add up to about 0.12% of the sample.

Trimming costs V 3 bases and J 2 bases, and their ends lie 11 bases apart. The germline V gene provides CDR1 MNHEY and CDR2 SVGEGT. The CDR3 runs 14 amino acids, cysteine and phenylalanine included. The read is trimmed to its CDR3 DNA, 42 bases read in frame from base 1. To note about this clonotype: The antigen it recognizes is unknown. The input lacks base qualities; no much larger clone sits a single base away.

The research as a whole found: The number of individuals in the TCR sequencing and HLA analysis was acknowledged as relatively small.

This receptor was identified in a human donor with multiple sclerosis. The material sequenced was CD8+ T cells from PBMCs. The chain uses TRBV6-2 or TRBV6-3 and TRBJ2-7, with the D gene call left open. The sequenced DNA is TGTGCCAGCAGTTATTCGGTCCCTACCTACGAGCAGTACTTC. This sequence encodes CASSYSVPTYEQYF.